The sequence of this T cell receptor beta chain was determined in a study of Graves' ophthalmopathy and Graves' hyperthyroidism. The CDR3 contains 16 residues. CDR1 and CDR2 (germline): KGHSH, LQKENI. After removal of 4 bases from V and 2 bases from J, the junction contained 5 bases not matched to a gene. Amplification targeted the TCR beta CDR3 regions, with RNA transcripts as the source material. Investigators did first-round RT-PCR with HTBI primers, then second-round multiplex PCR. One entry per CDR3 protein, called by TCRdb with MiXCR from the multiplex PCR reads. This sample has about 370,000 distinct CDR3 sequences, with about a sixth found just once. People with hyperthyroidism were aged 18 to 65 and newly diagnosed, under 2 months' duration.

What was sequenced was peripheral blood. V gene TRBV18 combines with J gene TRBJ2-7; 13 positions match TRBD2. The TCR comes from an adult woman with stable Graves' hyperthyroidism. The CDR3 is CASSLLLAGGTYEQYF. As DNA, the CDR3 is TGTGCCAGCTCACTACTACTAGCGGGAGGGACCTACGAGCAGTACTTC.